This section outlines one TCR beta chain sequence together with its context. Its specificity is unknown. The data are from a study of T cells after posttransplantation cyclophosphamide. The method was immunoSEQ multiplex PCR; TCRdb's version includes in-frame clones alone and lacks a portion of them. Of 4,900 or so clones listed, 75% are singletons. The study, taken as a whole, reports: Donor CD8+ memory clones often dominated recipient blood repertoires at later times. TRB overlap between skin or GI tissue T cells and blood was limited.

Cyclophosphamide on days +3 and +4 followed busulfan-fludarabine conditioning and a marrow graft. The CDR3 runs 14 residues. Between the trimmed V and J ends, which lost 6 bases and 2 bases, there was a span of 13 bases. CDR1 KGHSH and CDR2 LQKENI come from the germline V gene. The specimen was PBMCs, collected after allogeneic stem cell transplant with posttransplant cyclophosphamide. The sequence derives from a male patient aged 55 to 70 who received an allogeneic stem cell transplant from an unrelated donor, was CMV-positive, and had no GVHD. A share of the T cells may be of graft donor origin. This chain connects TRBV18 to TRBJ2-5; D possibly corresponds to TRBD1 (6 bases). CDR3 nucleotide sequence: TGTGCCAGCTCCCTAGCCAGGGGTCAAGAGACCCAGTACTTC. Its translation is CASSLARGQETQYF.